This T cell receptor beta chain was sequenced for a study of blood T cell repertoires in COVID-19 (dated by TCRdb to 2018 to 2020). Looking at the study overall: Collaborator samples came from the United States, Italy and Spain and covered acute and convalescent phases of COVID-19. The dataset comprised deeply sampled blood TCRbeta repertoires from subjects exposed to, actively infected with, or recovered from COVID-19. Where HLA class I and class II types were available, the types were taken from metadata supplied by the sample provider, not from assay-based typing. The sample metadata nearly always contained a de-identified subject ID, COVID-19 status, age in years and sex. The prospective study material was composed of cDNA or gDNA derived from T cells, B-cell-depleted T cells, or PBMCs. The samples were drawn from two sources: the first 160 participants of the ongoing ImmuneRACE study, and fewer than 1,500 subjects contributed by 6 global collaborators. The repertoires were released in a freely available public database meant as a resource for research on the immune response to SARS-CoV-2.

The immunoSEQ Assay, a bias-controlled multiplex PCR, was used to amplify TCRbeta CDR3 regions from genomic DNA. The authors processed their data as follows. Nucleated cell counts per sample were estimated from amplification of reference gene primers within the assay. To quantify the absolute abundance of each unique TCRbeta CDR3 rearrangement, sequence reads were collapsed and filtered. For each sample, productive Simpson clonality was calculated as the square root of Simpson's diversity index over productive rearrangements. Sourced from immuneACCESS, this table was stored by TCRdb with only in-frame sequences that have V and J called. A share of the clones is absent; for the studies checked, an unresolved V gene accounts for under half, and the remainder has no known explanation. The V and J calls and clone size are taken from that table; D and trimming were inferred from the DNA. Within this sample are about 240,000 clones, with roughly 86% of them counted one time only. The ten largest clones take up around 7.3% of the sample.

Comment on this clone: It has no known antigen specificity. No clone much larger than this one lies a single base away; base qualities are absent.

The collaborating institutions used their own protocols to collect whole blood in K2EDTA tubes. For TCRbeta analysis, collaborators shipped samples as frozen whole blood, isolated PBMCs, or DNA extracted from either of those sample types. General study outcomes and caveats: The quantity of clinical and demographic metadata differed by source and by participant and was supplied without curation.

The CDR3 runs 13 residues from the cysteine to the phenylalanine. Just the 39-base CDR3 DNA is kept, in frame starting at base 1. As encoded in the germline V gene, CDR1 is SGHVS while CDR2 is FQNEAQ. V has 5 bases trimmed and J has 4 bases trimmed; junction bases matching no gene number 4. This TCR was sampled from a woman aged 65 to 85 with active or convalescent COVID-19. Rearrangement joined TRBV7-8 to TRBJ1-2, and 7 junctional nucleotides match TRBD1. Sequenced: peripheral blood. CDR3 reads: CASSKGATYGYTF. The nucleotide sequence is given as TGTGCCAGCAGCAAGGGGGCGACCTATGGCTACACCTTC.